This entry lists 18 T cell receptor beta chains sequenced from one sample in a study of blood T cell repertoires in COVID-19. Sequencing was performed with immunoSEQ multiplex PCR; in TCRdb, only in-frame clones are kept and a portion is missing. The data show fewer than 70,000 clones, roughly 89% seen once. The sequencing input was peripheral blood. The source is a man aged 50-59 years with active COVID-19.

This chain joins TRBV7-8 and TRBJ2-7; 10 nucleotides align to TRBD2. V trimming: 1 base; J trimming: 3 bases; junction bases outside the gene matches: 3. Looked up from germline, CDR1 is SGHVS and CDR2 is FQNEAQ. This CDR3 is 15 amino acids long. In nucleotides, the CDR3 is TGTGCCAGCAGCTTAGGGACTAGCGGTAACTACGAGCAGTACTTC. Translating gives CASSLGTSGNYEQYF.

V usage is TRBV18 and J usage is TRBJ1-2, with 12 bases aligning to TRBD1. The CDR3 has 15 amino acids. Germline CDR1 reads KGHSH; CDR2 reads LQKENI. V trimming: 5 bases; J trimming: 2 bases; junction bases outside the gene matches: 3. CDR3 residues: CASSEGQGANYGYTF. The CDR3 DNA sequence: TGTGCCAGCTCAGAGGGACAGGGGGCCAACTATGGCTACACCTTC.

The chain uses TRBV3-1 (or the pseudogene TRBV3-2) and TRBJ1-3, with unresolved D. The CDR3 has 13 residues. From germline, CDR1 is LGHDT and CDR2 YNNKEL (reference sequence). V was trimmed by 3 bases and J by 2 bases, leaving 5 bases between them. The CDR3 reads CASSQGAGNTIYF. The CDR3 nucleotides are TGTGCCAGCAGCCAGGGAGCTGGAAACACCATATATTTT.

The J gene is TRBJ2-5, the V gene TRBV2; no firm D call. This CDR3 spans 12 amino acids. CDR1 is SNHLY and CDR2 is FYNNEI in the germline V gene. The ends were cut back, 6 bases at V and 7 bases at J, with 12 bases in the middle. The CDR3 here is CASRQTQATQYF. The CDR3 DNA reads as TGTGCCAGCAGACAAACCCAGGCGACCCAGTACTTC.

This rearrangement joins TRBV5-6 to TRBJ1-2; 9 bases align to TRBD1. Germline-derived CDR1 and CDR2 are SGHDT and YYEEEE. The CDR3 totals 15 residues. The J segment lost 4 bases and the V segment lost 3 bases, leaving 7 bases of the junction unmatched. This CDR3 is CASSSPGTGIYGYTF. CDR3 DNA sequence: TGTGCCAGCAGCTCTCCCGGGACAGGGATCTATGGCTACACCTTC.

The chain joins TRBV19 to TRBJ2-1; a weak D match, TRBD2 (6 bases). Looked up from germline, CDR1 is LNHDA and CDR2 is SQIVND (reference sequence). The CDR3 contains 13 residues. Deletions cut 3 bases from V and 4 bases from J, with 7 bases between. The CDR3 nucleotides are TGTGCCAGTAGTATCGGAGGGTACAATGAGCAGTTCTTC. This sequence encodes CASSIGGYNEQFF.

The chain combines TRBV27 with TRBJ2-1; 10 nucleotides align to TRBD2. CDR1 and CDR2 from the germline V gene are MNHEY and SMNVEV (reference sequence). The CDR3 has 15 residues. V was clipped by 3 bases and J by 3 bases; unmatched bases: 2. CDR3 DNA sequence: TGTGCCAGCAGTTTTAGCGGGGGGAGCTACAATGAGCAGTTCTTC. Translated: CASSFSGGSYNEQFF.

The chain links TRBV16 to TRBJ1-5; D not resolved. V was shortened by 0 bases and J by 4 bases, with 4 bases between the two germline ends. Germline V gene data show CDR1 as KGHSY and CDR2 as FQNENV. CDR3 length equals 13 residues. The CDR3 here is CASSQSRNQPQHF. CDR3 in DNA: TGTGCCAGCAGCCAATCGAGGAATCAGCCCCAGCATTTT.

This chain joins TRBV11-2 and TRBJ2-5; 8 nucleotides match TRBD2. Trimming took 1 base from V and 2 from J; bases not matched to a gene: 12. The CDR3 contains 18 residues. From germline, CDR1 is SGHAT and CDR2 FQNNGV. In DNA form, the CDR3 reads TGTGCCAGCAGCTTAGCTCCCCGGGGGGGATACCCACAAGAGACCCAGTACTTC. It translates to CASSLAPRGGYPQETQYF.

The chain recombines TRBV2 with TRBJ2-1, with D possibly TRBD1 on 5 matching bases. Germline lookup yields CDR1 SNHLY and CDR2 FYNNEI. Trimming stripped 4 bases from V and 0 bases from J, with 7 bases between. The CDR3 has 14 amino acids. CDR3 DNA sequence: TGTGCCAGCAGTGCAGGGATCTCCTACAATGAGCAGTTCTTC. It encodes CASSAGISYNEQFF.

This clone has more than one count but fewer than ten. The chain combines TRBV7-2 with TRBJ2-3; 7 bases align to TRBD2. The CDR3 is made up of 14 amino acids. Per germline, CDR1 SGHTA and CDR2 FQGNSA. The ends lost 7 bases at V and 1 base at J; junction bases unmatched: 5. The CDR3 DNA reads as TGTGCCAGCAAGCGGGCGGGGGGCACAGATACGCAGTATTTT. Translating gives CASKRAGGTDTQYF.

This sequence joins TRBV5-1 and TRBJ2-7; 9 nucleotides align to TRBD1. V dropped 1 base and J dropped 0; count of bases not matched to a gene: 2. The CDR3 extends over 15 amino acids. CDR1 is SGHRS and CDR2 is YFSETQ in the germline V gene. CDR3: CASSLMGQGSYEQYF. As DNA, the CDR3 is TGCGCCAGCAGCTTGATGGGACAGGGCTCCTACGAGCAGTACTTC.

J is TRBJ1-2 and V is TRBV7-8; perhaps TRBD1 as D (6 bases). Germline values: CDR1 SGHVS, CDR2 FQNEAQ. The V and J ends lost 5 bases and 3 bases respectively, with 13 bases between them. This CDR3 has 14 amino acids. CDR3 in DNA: TGTGCCAGCAGCCGGGGGCAGGCAGACTATGGCTACACCTTC. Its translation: CASSRGQADYGYTF.

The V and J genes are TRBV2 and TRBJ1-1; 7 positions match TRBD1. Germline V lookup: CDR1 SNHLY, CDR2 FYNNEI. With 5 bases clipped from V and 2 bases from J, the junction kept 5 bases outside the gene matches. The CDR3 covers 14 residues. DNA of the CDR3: TGTGCCAGCAGTCGGACAGGAGCAAACACTGAAGCTTTCTTT. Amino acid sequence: CASSRTGANTEAFF.

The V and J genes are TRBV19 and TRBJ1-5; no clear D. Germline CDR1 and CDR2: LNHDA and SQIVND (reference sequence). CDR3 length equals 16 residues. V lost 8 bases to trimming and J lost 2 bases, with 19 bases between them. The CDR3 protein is CASHPWAVQGNQPQHF. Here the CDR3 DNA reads TGTGCCAGTCACCCATGGGCAGTCCAGGGCAATCAGCCCCAGCATTTT. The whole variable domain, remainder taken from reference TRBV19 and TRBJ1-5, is DGGITQSPKYLFRKEGQNVTLSCEQNLNHDAMYWYRQDPGQGLRLIYYSQIVNDFQKGDIAEGYSVSREKKESFPLTVTSAQKNPTAFYLCASHPWAVQGNQPQHFGDGTRLSIL.

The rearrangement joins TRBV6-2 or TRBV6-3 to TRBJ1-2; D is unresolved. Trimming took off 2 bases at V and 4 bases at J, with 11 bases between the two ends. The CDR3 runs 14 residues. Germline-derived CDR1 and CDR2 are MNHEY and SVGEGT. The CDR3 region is CASSYPTEPYGYTF. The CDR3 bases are TGTGCCAGCAGTTACCCAACAGAACCCTATGGCTACACCTTC.

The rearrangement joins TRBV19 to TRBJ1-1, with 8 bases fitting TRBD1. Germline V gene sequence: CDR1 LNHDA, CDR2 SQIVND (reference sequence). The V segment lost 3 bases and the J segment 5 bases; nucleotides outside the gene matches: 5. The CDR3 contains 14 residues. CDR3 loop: CASSMVQGGTEAFF. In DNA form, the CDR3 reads TGTGCCAGTAGTATGGTACAGGGGGGGACTGAAGCTTTCTTT.

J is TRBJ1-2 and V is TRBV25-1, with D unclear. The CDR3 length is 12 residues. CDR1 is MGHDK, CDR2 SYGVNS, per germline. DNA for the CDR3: TGTACGATATTACAGTGCGTACATGGCTACACCTTC. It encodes CTILQCVHGYTF.